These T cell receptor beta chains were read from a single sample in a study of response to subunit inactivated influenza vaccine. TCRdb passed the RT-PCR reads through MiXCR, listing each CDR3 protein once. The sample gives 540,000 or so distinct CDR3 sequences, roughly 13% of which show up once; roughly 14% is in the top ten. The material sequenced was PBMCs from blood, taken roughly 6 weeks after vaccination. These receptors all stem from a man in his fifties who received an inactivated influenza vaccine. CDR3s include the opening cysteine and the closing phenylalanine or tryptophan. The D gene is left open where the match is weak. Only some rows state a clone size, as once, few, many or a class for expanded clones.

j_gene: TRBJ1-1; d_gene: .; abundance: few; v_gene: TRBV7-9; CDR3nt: TGTGCCAGCACCGACCCGATAGGTGGTCGCACTGAAGCTTTCTTT; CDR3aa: CASTDPIGGRTEAFF
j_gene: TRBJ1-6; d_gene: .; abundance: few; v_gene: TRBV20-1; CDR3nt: TGCAGTGCTATGATACAGGGCAATAATTCACCCCTCCACTTT; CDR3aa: CSAMIQGNNSPLHF
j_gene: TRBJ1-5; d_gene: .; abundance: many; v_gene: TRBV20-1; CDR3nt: TGCAGTGCTCAACTTTCAGGGGACTCGTGGACCCAGCATTTT; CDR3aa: CSAQLSGDSWTQHF
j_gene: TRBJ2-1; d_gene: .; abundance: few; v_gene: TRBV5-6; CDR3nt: TGTGCCAGCAGTTATCTTACCGGGACGGGCCTTCTTAGTGAGCAGTTCTTC; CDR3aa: CASSYLTGTGLLSEQFF
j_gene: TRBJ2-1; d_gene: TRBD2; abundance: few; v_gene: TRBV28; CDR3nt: TGTGCCACCTGGACTAGCGGATACAATGAGCAGTTCTTC; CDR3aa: CATWTSGYNEQFF
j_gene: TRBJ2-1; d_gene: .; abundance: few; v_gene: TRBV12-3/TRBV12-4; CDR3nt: TGTGCCAGCAGAATAGGGCCTTACAATGAGCAGTTCTTC; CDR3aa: CASRIGPYNEQFF
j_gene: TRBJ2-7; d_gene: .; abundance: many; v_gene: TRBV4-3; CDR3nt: TGCGCCAGCAGCCATACAGATTCCTACGAGCAGTACTTC; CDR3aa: CASSHTDSYEQYF
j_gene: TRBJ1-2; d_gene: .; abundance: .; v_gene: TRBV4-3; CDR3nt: TGCGCCAGCAGCCAAGACGCCCGTGGGAATGGCTACACCTTC; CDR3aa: CASSQDARGNGYTF
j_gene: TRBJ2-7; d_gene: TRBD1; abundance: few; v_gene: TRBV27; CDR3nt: TGTGCCAGCAGTGGCCAACCGGGACAGGGCGCCTACGAGCAGTACTTC; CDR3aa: CASSGQPGQGAYEQYF
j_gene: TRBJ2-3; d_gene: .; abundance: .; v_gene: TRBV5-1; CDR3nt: TGCGCCAGCAGCTTCGGATCCTCTAGCACAGATACGCAGTATTTT; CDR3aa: CASSFGSSSTDTQYF
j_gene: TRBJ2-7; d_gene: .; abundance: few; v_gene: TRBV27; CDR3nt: TGTGCCAGCACTCCAACAGGGACCCTCTCCTACGAGCAGTACTTC; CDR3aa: CASTPTGTLSYEQYF
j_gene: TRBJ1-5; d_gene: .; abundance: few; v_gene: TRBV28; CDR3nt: TGTGCCAGCAGTTACCCTGACATCCGGCGACAGCCCCAGCATTTT; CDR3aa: CASSYPDIRRQPQHF
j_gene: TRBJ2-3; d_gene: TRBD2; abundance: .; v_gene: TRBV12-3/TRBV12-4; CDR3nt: TGTGCCAGCAGCCCTACTAGCGGGGGGCGAGATACGCAGTATTTT; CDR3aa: CASSPTSGGRDTQYF